Following are 32 T cell receptor beta chains from one sample sequenced in a study of tumor and adjacent non-tumor tissue in lung cancer (dated by TCRdb to 2017 to 2018). The library was prepared using multiplex PCR. TCRdb records Illumina HiSeq 2500 as the sequencer. TCRbeta libraries were constructed through three rounds of nested PCR with primers (Table S4) according to protocols adapted from ARM-PCR. Using fastp at Q25 and MiXCR, TCRdb reprocessed the public reads and kept productive beta chains. Every distinct CDR3 protein forms one entry, paired with its most common genes and DNA. This sample lists 55,000 to 75,000 distinct CDR3 sequences; roughly 56% were detected once. 20% of the sample lies in the top ten. RNA was extracted from bulk unsorted tissue and checked for quality with a NanoDrop ND-1000 and an Agilent 2100. The sequenced sample consisted of lung tumor tissue. Receptor source: a man aged 45 to 65 with non-small cell lung cancer.

This clonotype was seen a single time. This could be a read error, since a much larger clone is one nucleotide away. The chain recombines TRBV7-8 with TRBJ2-3; D call uncertain. From germline, CDR1 is SGHVS and CDR2 FQNEAQ. The CDR3 spans 16 residues. CDR3 in amino acids: CASSLDSGSGTDTHYF. Here the CDR3 DNA reads TGTGCCAGCAGCTTAGATTCGGGTTCCGGCACAGATACGCACTATTTT.

A remark on this clonotype: One end of the junction does not line up with germline, which may come from a read error. The gene calls are TRBV11-2 and TRBJ2-7, with D hard to call. Germline V gene data show CDR1 as SGHAT and CDR2 as FQNNGV. This CDR3 comprises 14 residues. CDR3 sequence (DNA): TGTACCAGCAACCTACAGACGGAATACTACGAACAGTACTTC. Translation: CTSNLQTEYYEQYF.

With respect to this clonotype: A much bigger clone sits one base away, suggesting this may be a read error. The V call is TRBV5-8, the J call TRBJ2-6, with 9 positions matching TRBD1. There are 17 residues in the CDR3. CDR1 SGHTS and CDR2 YDEGEE come from the germline V gene. The CDR3 protein is CVSSLWTGDSGANVLTF. The CDR3 region has the DNA TGTGTCAGCAGCTTGTGGACAGGGGATTCTGGGGCCAACGTCCTGACTTTC.

The chain combines TRBV6-1 with TRBJ2-7; unclear D gene. This CDR3 contains 15 residues. V lost 8 bases and J 7 bases, leaving 24 bases between the germline ends. Germline CDR1 MNHNS, CDR2 SASEGT. The CDR3 coding sequence is TGTGCCAGCGGCGAATACGATGGGGTTGGCTATGAGCAGTACTTC. Translating it yields CASGEYDGVGYEQYF.

Comment on this clonotype: Possible read error: a much larger clone is one base away. The V gene is TRBV20-1, the J gene TRBJ2-5; 7 nucleotides agree with TRBD1. J lost 5 bases, V lost 4 bases, and 13 bases had no gene match. This CDR3 region has 15 residues. Germline loops: CDR1 DFQATT, CDR2 SNEGSKA (reference sequence). CDR3 residues: CSAIDPGRGFETQYF. In DNA, the CDR3 is TGCAGTGCTATAGATCCCGGCAGGGGGTTTGAGACCCAGTACTTC.

This clonotype showed up just once. One junction end does not reproduce the germline sequence, and a read error may be involved. The V call is TRBV28, the J call TRBJ2-7; the match to TRBD2 covers 9 bases. The CDR3 has 14 residues. CDR1 is MDHEN, CDR2 SYDVKM, per germline. CDR3 DNA: TGTACCAGCAGCACTAAGCGGGGGGCCACTAAGCAGCACTTC. The encoded protein is CTSSTKRGATKQHF.

With respect to this clonotype: An end of the junction does not agree with germline; a read error may underlie this. The chain uses TRBV5-8 and TRBJ2-1, with unresolved D. Germline V gene lookup returns CDR1 SGHTS and CDR2 YDEGEE. The CDR3 consists of 13 residues. CDR3 sequence: CASSLAVGYEQFF. The CDR3 nucleotides read TGTGCCAGCAGCTTGGCCGTTGGCTATGAGCAATTCTTC.

This clonotype has more than one count but fewer than ten. A junction end diverges from the germline sequence, so it may reflect a read error. The V gene is TRBV11-2, the J gene TRBJ2-5; possible D gene TRBD2, 6 bases. Germline CDR1 is SGHAT and CDR2 is FQNNGV. The CDR3 is 15 amino acids. In DNA form, the CDR3 reads TGTGCCAGCAGCCCGGAGCGATTCGGGAGTGAGATCCAGTACTTC. Translating it yields CASSPERFGSEIQYF.

This clonotype was seen repeatedly, ten times or more. V and J are TRBV28 and TRBJ1-2; weak D call: TRBD1 (5 bases). This CDR3 comprises 12 residues. CDR1 is MDHEN and CDR2 is SYDVKM in the germline V gene. Trimming left V 3 bases short and J 8 bases short, with 10 bases between. The CDR3 here is CASSFRRGGYTF. CDR3 DNA sequence: TGTGCCAGCAGTTTCAGGAGGGGCGGCTACACCTTC.

The chain employs TRBV25-1 and TRBJ1-1; TRBD1 might be the D (6 bases). Germline CDR1 is MGHDK and CDR2 is SYGVNS. The CDR3 runs 16 residues. V lost 3 bases to trimming and J lost 3 bases, with 17 bases between them. DNA for the CDR3: TGTGCCAGCAGTGAGATACAGGGCTTTTGGGACACTGAAGCTTTCTTT. Encoded protein: CASSEIQGFWDTEAFF.

In regard to this clonotype: A read error may explain this, as a much larger clone is one base away. The chain has TRBV20-1 and TRBJ2-3; the D is unclear. This CDR3 region has 14 residues. Trimming took off 0 bases at V and 4 bases at J, with 11 bases between the two ends. Germline CDR1 reads DFQATT; CDR2 reads SNEGSKA (reference sequence). Here the CDR3 reads CSARDPGMADTQYF. For the CDR3, the DNA is TGCAGTGCTAGAGATCCGGGTATGGCAGATACGCAGTATTTT.

This clonotype was recorded once. One end of the junction does not line up with germline, which may come from a read error. V is TRBV4-1 and J is TRBJ2-3; D gene uncertain. This CDR3 has 15 amino acids. Germline lookup yields CDR1 MGHRA and CDR2 YSYEKL. CDR3 sequence reads: CVSSQGCTDAHTQYF. As DNA, the CDR3 is TGCGTCAGCAGCCAAGGTTGCACAGACGCACATACGCAGTATTTT.

This clonotype was detected only a few times. A much bigger clone sits one base away, suggesting this may be a read error. The rearrangement uses TRBV6-5 and TRBJ2-6; 13 positions agree with TRBD2. Germline CDR1 MNHEY, CDR2 SVGAGI. J lost 4 bases, V lost 6 bases, and 12 bases had no gene match. This CDR3 spans 19 amino acids. The DNA of the CDR3 is TGTGCCAGCAGCTCGATTGGACTAGCGGGGGCCGGAGGGGCCAACGTCCTGACTTTC. This gives the protein CASSSIGLAGAGGANVLTF.

This clonotype was found many times. This chain uses TRBV2 with TRBJ1-6, with TRBD1 matching 7 bases. The CDR3 sequence is 13 residues long. V lost 8 bases to trimming and J lost 8 bases; unmatched junction nucleotides: 6. Germline lookup yields CDR1 SNHLY and CDR2 FYNNEI. The chain's CDR3 is CASAGQGDSPLHF. The CDR3 DNA reads as TGTGCCAGCGCCGGGCAGGGGGATTCACCCCTCCACTTT. Supplemented by reference TRBV2 and TRBJ1-6, the full variable domain reads EPEVTQTPSHQVTQMGQEVILRCVPISNHLYFYWYRQILGQKVEFLVSFYNNEISEKSEIFDDQFSVERPDGSNFTLKIRSTKLEDSAMYFCASAGQGDSPLHFGNGTRLTVT.

The chain has TRBV29-1 and TRBJ2-7; 11 bases map to TRBD2. Germline loops: CDR1 SQVTM, CDR2 ANQGSEA. The ends lost 5 bases at V and 0 bases at J; junction bases unmatched: 9. The CDR3 sequence is 16 residues long. The CDR3, as DNA: TGCAGCGTTCAGTCTACTAGCGGGGGTAGCTCCTACGAGCAGTACTTC. Protein: CSVQSTSGGSSYEQYF.

On this clonotype: This may come from a read error, since a much larger clone is one base off. The V and J genes are TRBV6-1 and TRBJ1-5; D is possibly TRBD1 (5 bases). Germline V lookup: CDR1 MNHNS, CDR2 SASEGT. The CDR3 runs 16 residues. CDR3 nucleotide sequence: TGTACCAGCAGTGAAGCCGTAGGGGTGAGCAATCAGCCCCAGCATTTT. Amino acid sequence: CTSSEAVGVSNQPQHF.

Worth noting for this clonotype: At one boundary the junction diverges from the germline segment, which might be a read error. The V call is TRBV11-3, the J call TRBJ2-1, with TRBD2 matching over 8 bases. CDR3 length equals 15 residues. Germline lookup yields CDR1 SGHNT and CDR2 YENEEA. The CDR3 reads CASSLAGQVVDERFF. The CDR3 DNA reads TGTGCCAGCAGCCTAGCGGGCCAGGTTGTCGATGAGCGGTTCTTC.

In regard to this clonotype: A read error may produce the germline difference seen at one junction end. The genes are TRBV11-2 and TRBJ2-3; 7 bases align to TRBD2. Per germline, CDR1 SGHAT and CDR2 FQNNGV. The CDR3 consists of 19 residues. The CDR3 spells CASSLLSPTVGGLADTQYF. As DNA, the CDR3 is TGTGCAAGCAGCTTACTCTCCCCTACGGTGGGAGGGTTGGCAGATACGCAGTATTTT.

To note about this clonotype: A junction boundary mismatches the germline segment, possibly from a read error. The genes are TRBV6-6 and TRBJ2-6, with a possible D match to TRBD2 (6 bases). This CDR3 is built from 20 residues. The germline V gene encodes CDR1 MNHNY and CDR2 SVGAGI (reference sequence). The CDR3 nucleotides are TGTGCCAGCTGTTACCCGCGGGGTGCAGCAAGGTCATCTGGGGCCAACGTCCTGACTTTC. Its protein product is CASCYPRGAARSSGANVLTF.

This clonotype showed up just a few times. This rearrangement joins TRBV20-1 to TRBJ1-6; D may be TRBD1 (5 bases). V was pared by 3 bases and J by 0 bases, with 12 bases between. The germline CDR1 and CDR2 sequences are DFQATT and SNEGSKA (reference sequence). The CDR3 consists of 16 residues. The CDR3 DNA reads TGCAGTGCTAGGTGGGGCTTTAGCTCCTATAATTCACCCCTCCACTTT. Its translation: CSARWGFSSYNSPLHF.

This clonotype appeared a few times. A much larger clone differs by one base, so this may be a read error. Here the CDR3 omits its conserved ending phenylalanine or tryptophan, so a read error is the likely source. The V and J genes are TRBV10-3 and TRBJ1-5; D possibly corresponds to TRBD1 (5 bases). The ends were cut back, 3 bases at V and 4 bases at J, with 10 bases in the middle. The germline V gene has CDR1 ENHRY and CDR2 SYGVKD. The CDR3 runs 14 residues. CDR3 coding DNA: TGTGCCATCAGTGATAGGGGTCCAAATCAGCCCCAGCATTCT. The encoded protein is CAISDRGPNQPQHS.

A word on this clonotype: The junction shows a germline mismatch at one end, possibly a read error. The genes are TRBV10-3 and TRBJ2-3; 10 bases fit TRBD2. CDR1 and CDR2 from the germline V gene are ENHRY and SYGVKD. The CDR3 loop spans 16 amino acids. CDR3: CAISLTSGASIDTQYF. The CDR3 DNA reads as TGTGCCATCAGCCTAACTAGCGGGGCCAGCATAGATACGCAGTATTTT.

Points on this clonotype: At one end, the junction sequence differs from germline, possibly due to a read error. The genes are TRBV28 and TRBJ2-7; 9 bases agree with TRBD1. Germline V gives CDR1 MDHEN, CDR2 SYDVKM. The CDR3 runs to 13 residues. CDR3 protein: CAGRDRDSYEQYF. CDR3 nucleotide sequence: TGTGCCGGCAGGGACAGGGACTCCTACGAGCAATACTTC.

The chain combines TRBV29-1 with TRBJ2-5; D may be TRBD1 (6 bases). The V gene's germline CDR1 is SQVTM and CDR2 ANQGSEA. Trimming stripped 5 bases from V and 7 bases from J, with 14 bases between. This CDR3 spans 12 amino acids. The CDR3 DNA reads as TGCAGCGTTCTGGGGGCCGTAGGGACCCAGTACTTC. It translates to CSVLGAVGTQYF.

This clonotype was counted at least ten times. This sequence joins TRBV6-1 and TRBJ1-1; tentatively, D is TRBD1 (5 bases). From germline, CDR1 is MNHNS and CDR2 SASEGT. The CDR3 length is 13 residues. Trimming shortened V by 8 bases and J by 0 bases, and 10 bases separated the two germline ends. CDR3 sequence: CASWGRLNTEAFF. In nucleotides, the CDR3 is TGTGCCAGCTGGGGACGGCTGAACACTGAAGCTTTCTTT.

The CDR3 DNA sequence: TGTGCCAGCAGCTTAGCCGGGAGAGGGGGCACTAACTATGGCTACACCTTC. Residues: CASSLAGRGGTNYGYTF. The chain employs TRBV7-9 and TRBJ1-2, with 7 bases lining up with TRBD1. V was pared by 0 bases and J by 0 bases, with 7 bases of the junction left unmatched. The germline CDR1 and CDR2 sequences are SEHNR and FQNEAQ (reference sequence). The CDR3 sequence is 17 residues long.

This clonotype was recorded at least ten times. The rearrangement uses TRBV30 and TRBJ1-3, with D uncertain. V lost 4 bases to trimming and J lost 4 bases, with 8 bases between them. The germline gives CDR1 GTSNPN, CDR2 SVGIG (reference sequence). This CDR3 is 12 amino acids long. This CDR3 is CAWKRAGNTIYF. CDR3 bases: TGTGCCTGGAAGAGGGCGGGAAACACCATATATTTT.

In regard to this clonotype: A much larger clone differs from this one at a single base, so this may be a read error. V gene TRBV5-1 combines with J gene TRBJ2-3; 11 bases are a match to TRBD2. CDR3 length: 16 residues. From germline, CDR1 is SGHRS and CDR2 YFSETQ. V lost 4 bases, J lost 2 bases, and 6 bases stayed unmatched. The CDR3 region is CASSLATSGITDTQYF. The DNA of the CDR3 is TGCGCCAGCAGCCTAGCGACTAGCGGGATCACAGATACGCAGTATTTT.

This clonotype was picked up a small number of times. A read error is possible here, since a much larger clone lies one base away. The rearrangement links TRBV19 to TRBJ1-3; D gene uncertain. Looked up from germline, CDR1 is LNHDA and CDR2 is SQIVND (reference sequence). V lost 6 bases and J 0 bases, leaving 15 bases between the germline ends. The CDR3 totals 16 residues. This chain's CDR3 is CASRHPGRTSGNTIYF. In DNA, the CDR3 is TGTGCCAGTAGACACCCCGGACGGACCTCTGGAAACACCATATATTTT.

This clonotype was observed many times. J is TRBJ2-7 and V is TRBV13, with no clear D. Trimming stripped 5 bases from V and 1 base from J, with 9 bases between. CDR1 and CDR2 from the germline V gene are PRHDT and FYEKMQ (reference sequence). The CDR3 sequence is 13 residues long. CDR3 residues: CASSTRHSYEQYF. The CDR3 DNA is TGTGCCAGCAGCACCAGACATTCCTACGAGCAGTACTTC.

The chain has TRBV29-1 and TRBJ2-1; tentative D call: TRBD1 (5 bases). Germline loops: CDR1 SQVTM, CDR2 ANQGSEA. V lost 2 bases, J lost 5 bases, and 10 bases lay in between. This CDR3 comprises 13 residues. For the CDR3, the DNA is TGCAGCGTTGAAAGACAGTTTGACAATGAGCAGTTCTTC. It translates to CSVERQFDNEQFF.

With respect to this clonotype: The junction does not match germline at one end; this may be a read error. The rearrangement joins TRBV11-2 to TRBJ1-1, with D unclear. The CDR3 length is 14 residues. In germline, CDR1 is SGHAT, CDR2 FQNNGV. The CDR3 reads CASSLVPGDTEAFF. CDR3 nucleotides: TGTGCAAGCAGCTTAGTCCCCGGGGACACTGAAGCTTTCTTT.